A selection of T cell receptor beta chains follows, all from one sample in a study of blood T cell repertoires in COVID-19. Repertoires were generated with immunoSEQ multiplex PCR, while TCRdb's copy carries only in-frame clones and drops some. The sample contains 250,000 to 400,000 clones, approximately 89% of which appear only once. The source material was peripheral blood. These receptors were obtained from a woman younger than 45 with COVID-19, enrolled during active disease. The CDR3 runs from the conserved cysteine through the conserved F or W. Fields, in order: D gene, V gene, J gene, clone size, CDR3 DNA, CDR3 protein. The D gene is left open where the match is weak. Clone sizes are given selectively: once, few, many, or a class where the clone is expanded.

TRBD1,TRBV28,TRBJ1-2,-,TGTGCCAGCAGTTCCCCGGGACAGTCCTATGGCTACACCTTC,CASSSPGQSYGYTF
-,TRBV7-2,TRBJ2-1,once,TGTGCCAGCAGCCCCCGGCCACAGGCTTACAATGAGCAGTTCTTC,CASSPRPQAYNEQFF
-,TRBV5-1,TRBJ1-2,-,TGCGCCAGCAGCTTGGGCACAGCCTATGGCTACACCTTC,CASSLGTAYGYTF
TRBD1,TRBV5-1,TRBJ1-1,-,TGCGCCAGCAGCTTGGGCAGGGGGCGCGGAACTGAAGCTTTCTTT,CASSLGRGRGTEAFF
-,TRBV27,TRBJ1-5,few,TGTGCCAGCAGTCCCGACCTCGGGGGACGCAATCAGCCCCAGCATTTT,CASSPDLGGRNQPQHF
-,TRBV28,TRBJ1-2,-,TGTGCCAGCCTCACCAACGGAGACTATGGCTACACCTTC,CASLTNGDYGYTF
-,TRBV7-9,TRBJ1-1,-,TGTGCCAGCAGTCAACTAGGGAGAACTGAAGCTTTCTTT,CASSQLGRTEAFF
-,TRBV19,TRBJ2-3,-,TGTGCCAGTAGTAGCCCTAGAGTGATGGCCGATACGCAGTATTTT,CASSSPRVMADTQYF
-,TRBV27,TRBJ2-3,-,TGTGCCAGCAGTTGGCTTCTGGGCACAGATACGCAGTATTTT,CASSWLLGTDTQYF
-,TRBV6-5,TRBJ1-6,-,TGTGCCAGCAGTTCTACAGGTGCCTCCTATAATTCACCCCTCCACTTT,CASSSTGASYNSPLHF
-,TRBV12-3/TRBV12-4,TRBJ1-1,-,TGTGCCAGCAGTTTGGCCAGCACTGAAGCTTTCTTT,CASSLASTEAFF
-,TRBV10-3,TRBJ2-3,-,TGTGCCATCACGAGGGACTCGAACACAGATACGCAGTATTTT,CAITRDSNTDTQYF
-,TRBV2,TRBJ1-5,-,TGTGCCAGCACGGGTATTGCGGATCAGCCCCAGCATTTT,CASTGIADQPQHF
-,TRBV12-3/TRBV12-4,TRBJ2-1,once,TGTGCCAGCAGTTTTACATGGAATGAGCAGTTCTTC,CASSFTWNEQFF
-,TRBV6-1,TRBJ1-6,-,TGTGCCAGCAGTGAACTGGACGGGGATAATTCACCCCTCCACTTT,CASSELDGDNSPLHF
-,TRBV7-2,TRBJ2-3,-,TGTGCCAGCAGCTTACTCTCTTATCAGGGAAGAGATACGCAGTATTTT,CASSLLSYQGRDTQYF
TRBD2,TRBV6-5,TRBJ2-5,once,TGTGCCAGCAGTTCACTAGCGGGGGGGCCTCAAGAGACCCAGTACTTC,CASSSLAGGPQETQYF
TRBD2,TRBV19,TRBJ2-1,few,TGTGCCAGTAGTCTTATACTAGCGGCTAACAATGAGCAGTTCTTC,CASSLILAANNEQFF
-,TRBV29-1,TRBJ1-5,once,TGCAGCGTCCAACCAGGTAGCAATCAGCCCCAGCATTTT,CSVQPGSNQPQHF
-,TRBV7-2,TRBJ2-1,-,TGTGCCAGCACGGCTTGGCCTCTGAGGCGGAGCAATGAGCAGTTCTTC,CASTAWPLRRSNEQFF
TRBD2,TRBV10-2,TRBJ2-1,-,TGCGCCAGCAGTGGAAGCGGGGGCCCCTCCTACAATGAGCAGTTCTTC,CASSGSGGPSYNEQFF
TRBD2,TRBV18,TRBJ2-1,-,TGTGCCAGCTCACCACTGGCGGGGGGAAATGAGCAGTTCTTC,CASSPLAGGNEQFF
TRBD2,TRBV7-3,TRBJ2-5,-,TGTGCCAGCAGCCCAACCGGGACTAGTCGAAAGACCCAGTACTTC,CASSPTGTSRKTQYF
TRBD2,TRBV3-1/TRBV3-2,TRBJ2-3,-,TGTGCCAGCAGCCAAGTTCAAGTGAGCGGGGGCACAGATACGCAGTATTTT,CASSQVQVSGGTDTQYF
TRBD1,TRBV2,TRBJ2-3,-,TGTGCCAGCAGTCTAATAGGACAGGTTCAAGGTACGCAGTATTTT,CASSLIGQVQGTQYF
-,TRBV5-1,TRBJ1-2,-,TGCGCCACCAAACCAGTGACGGGATCGAACTATGGCTACACCTTC,CATKPVTGSNYGYTF
TRBD1,TRBV14,TRBJ2-2,-,TGTGCCAGCAGCCGTCATTCCGGGACAGCAAGCACCGGGGAGCTGTTTTTT,CASSRHSGTASTGELFF
TRBD2,TRBV7-2,TRBJ2-6,-,TGTGCCAGCAGCCGCAGGACTAGCGGGGCTTTCTCTGGGGCCAACGTCCTGACTTTC,CASSRRTSGAFSGANVLTF
-,TRBV6-4,TRBJ1-1,-,TGTGCCAGCAGAGCCGAAATACAGGCTGAAGCTTTCTTT,CASRAEIQAEAFF
-,TRBV2,TRBJ1-5,-,TGTGCCAGCAGTGAAGGGTTCAGGGCTAGCAATCAGCCCCAGCATTTT,CASSEGFRASNQPQHF
TRBD1,TRBV19,TRBJ1-3,-,TGTGCCAGTACCTCGAAGAGACAGGGGCGAATCTCTGGAAACACCATATATTTT,CASTSKRQGRISGNTIYF
-,TRBV2,TRBJ2-3,-,TGTGCCAGTAGCGACATCACTAGCACAGATACGCAGTATTTT,CASSDITSTDTQYF
-,TRBV9,TRBJ2-6,-,TGTGCCAGCAGCGAGGGGGCTGGGGCCAACGTCCTGACTTTC,CASSEGAGANVLTF